The source of this T cell receptor (beta chain) is a study of cytotoxic CD8 clonotypes in ibrutinib-treated CLL. In the study overall: Averaging across samples gave roughly 230,000 productive templates and roughly 90,000 productive rearrangements. Findings of the study overall: Public clonotypes occurred uncommonly; on treatment, they contracted or remained stable. Clonality increased at ibrutinib response, then returned toward baseline at progression. Relative to age-matched healthy donors, clonality at baseline was higher, and it tracked circulating CD8+ T-cell counts.

Libraries were prepared by immunoSEQ multiplex PCR; TCRdb keeps only in-frame clonotypes and omits some of them. The data contain 80,000 to 95,000 clones, 75% to 85% of them seen just once; the ten biggest clones take up more than 4.5%. As regards this clone: Its specificity is not known.

The CDR3 has 13 amino acids. Germline CDR1 reads SGHTA; CDR2 reads FQGTGA. Germline trimming cut 4 bases from V and 6 bases from J; bases unmatched to any gene: 5. The V gene is TRBV7-3, the J gene TRBJ1-2; 7 bases match TRBD1. The clonotype was recovered from a human donor with chronic lymphocytic leukemia. The input for sequencing was PBMCs, taken after 12 months of ibrutinib treatment. Here the CDR3 reads CASSSGQGDGYTF. CDR3 nucleotide sequence: TGTGCCAGCAGCTCGGGGCAGGGGGATGGCTACACCTTC.